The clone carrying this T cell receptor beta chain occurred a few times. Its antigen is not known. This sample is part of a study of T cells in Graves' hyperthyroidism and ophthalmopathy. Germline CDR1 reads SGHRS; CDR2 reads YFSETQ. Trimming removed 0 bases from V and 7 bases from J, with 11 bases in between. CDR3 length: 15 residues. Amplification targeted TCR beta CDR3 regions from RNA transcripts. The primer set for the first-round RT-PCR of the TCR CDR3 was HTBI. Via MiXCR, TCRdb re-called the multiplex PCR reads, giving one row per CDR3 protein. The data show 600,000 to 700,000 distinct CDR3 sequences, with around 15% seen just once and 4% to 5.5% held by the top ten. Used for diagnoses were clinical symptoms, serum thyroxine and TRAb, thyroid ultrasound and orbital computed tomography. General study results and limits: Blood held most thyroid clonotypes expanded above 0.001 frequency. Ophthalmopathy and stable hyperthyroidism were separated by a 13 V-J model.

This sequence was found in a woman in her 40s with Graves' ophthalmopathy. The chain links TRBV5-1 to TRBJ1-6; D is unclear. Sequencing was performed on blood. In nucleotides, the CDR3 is TGCGCCAGCAGCTTGGTTCAAGCGGGGAATTCACCCCTCCACTTT. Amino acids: CASSLVQAGNSPLHF.